This T cell receptor (beta chain) derives from a study of siplizumab effects on memory and regulatory T cells. General study points: Many proliferating CD4+ or CD8+ clones remained unclassified. Roughly 75-96% of them could not be assigned either a naive or a memory phenotype.

The mixed lymphocyte reaction cells were cocultured at 37°C for roughly 6 days. Germline CDR1 reads SGHTA; CDR2 reads FQGNSA. CDR3 size: 14 residues. V gave up 1 base and J gave up 3 bases, with 10 bases separating them. Sequencing was performed with immunoSEQ multiplex PCR; in TCRdb, only in-frame clones are kept and a portion is missing. This sample has 13,000 or so clones, with roughly 43% found just once. Turning to this clone: Its antigen is as yet unknown.

This chain uses TRBV7-2 with TRBJ2-7, with D unclear. The sample taken for sequencing was CFSE-low (dividing) CD8+ T cells sorted from an allogeneic mixed lymphocyte reaction. The sequence came from a human donor in good health; the cells came from an allogeneic mixed lymphocyte reaction. The CDR3 sequence: CASSLDLIGYEQYF. The DNA of the CDR3 is TGTGCCAGCAGCTTAGATCTTATCGGCTACGAGCAGTACTTC.